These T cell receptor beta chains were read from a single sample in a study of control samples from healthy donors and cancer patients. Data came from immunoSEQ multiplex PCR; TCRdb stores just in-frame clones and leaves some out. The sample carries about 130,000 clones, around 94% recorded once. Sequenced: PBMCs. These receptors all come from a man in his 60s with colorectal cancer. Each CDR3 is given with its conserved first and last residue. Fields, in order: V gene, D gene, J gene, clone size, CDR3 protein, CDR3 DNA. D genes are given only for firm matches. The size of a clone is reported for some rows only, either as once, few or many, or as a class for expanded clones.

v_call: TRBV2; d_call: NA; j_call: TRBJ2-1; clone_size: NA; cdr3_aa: CASSLNQNEQFF; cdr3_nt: TGTGCCAGCAGTTTGAACCAGAATGAGCAGTTCTTC
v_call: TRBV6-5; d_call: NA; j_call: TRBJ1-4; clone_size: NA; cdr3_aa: CASSLTGTAGEKLFF; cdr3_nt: TGTGCCAGCAGTCTGACCGGGACCGCCGGGGAAAAACTGTTTTTT
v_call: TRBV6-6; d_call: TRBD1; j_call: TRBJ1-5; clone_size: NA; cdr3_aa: CASSYSRGGDGQPQHF; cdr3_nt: TGTGCCAGCAGTTACTCGAGAGGGGGCGACGGTCAGCCCCAGCATTTT
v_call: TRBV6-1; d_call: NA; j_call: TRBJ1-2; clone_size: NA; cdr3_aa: CASSEREGYSYGYTF; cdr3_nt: TGTGCCAGCAGTGAACGAGAAGGCTACTCCTATGGCTACACCTTC
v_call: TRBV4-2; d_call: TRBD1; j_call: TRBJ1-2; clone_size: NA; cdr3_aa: CASSQVERQGQGYTF; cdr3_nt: TGTGCCAGCAGCCAAGTGGAACGACAGGGGCAGGGCTACACCTTC
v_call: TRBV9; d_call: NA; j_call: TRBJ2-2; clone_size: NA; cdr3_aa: CASSVVQGMTGELFF; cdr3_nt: TGTGCCAGCAGCGTAGTTCAGGGAATGACCGGGGAGCTGTTTTTT
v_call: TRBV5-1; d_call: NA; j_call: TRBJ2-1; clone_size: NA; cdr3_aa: CASSLAPSASYNEQFF; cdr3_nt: TGCGCCAGCAGCTTGGCCCCGAGCGCCTCCTACAATGAGCAGTTCTTC
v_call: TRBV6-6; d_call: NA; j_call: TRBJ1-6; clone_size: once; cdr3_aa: CASSFVASQPLHF; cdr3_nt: TGTGCCAGCTCGTTTGTAGCGTCTCAGCCCCTCCACTTT
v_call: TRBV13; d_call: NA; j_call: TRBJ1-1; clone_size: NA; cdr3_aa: CASSGARGTEAFF; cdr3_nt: TGTGCCAGCAGCGGGGCCCGAGGGACTGAAGCTTTCTTT
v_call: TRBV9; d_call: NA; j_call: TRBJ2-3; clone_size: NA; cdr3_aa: CASSTRTTDTQYF; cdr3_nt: TGTGCCAGCAGCACCCGAACCACAGATACGCAGTATTTT
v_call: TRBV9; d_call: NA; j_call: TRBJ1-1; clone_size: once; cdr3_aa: CASSVDGNTEAFF; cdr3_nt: TGTGCCAGCAGCGTGGACGGGAACACTGAAGCTTTCTTT
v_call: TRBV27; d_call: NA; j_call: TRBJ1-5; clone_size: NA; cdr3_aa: CASQTVSGIQPQHF; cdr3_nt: TGTGCCAGCCAAACCGTGTCGGGGATTCAGCCCCAGCATTTT
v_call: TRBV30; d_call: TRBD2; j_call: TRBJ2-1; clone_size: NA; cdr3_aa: CAWTRGAGDNEQFF; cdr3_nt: TGTGCCTGGACCCGAGGGGCGGGGGACAATGAGCAGTTCTTC
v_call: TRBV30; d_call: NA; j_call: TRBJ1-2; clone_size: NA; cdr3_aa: CAWSPGGDYGYTF; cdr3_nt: TGTGCCTGGAGTCCGGGAGGGGACTATGGCTACACCTTC
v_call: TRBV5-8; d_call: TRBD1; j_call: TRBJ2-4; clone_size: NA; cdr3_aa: CASTLQGMNIQYF; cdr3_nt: TGTGCCAGCACCCTACAGGGGATGAACATTCAGTACTTC
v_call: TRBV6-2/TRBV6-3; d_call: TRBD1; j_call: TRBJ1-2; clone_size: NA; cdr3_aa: CASSYPTGIPGGYTF; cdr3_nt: TGTGCCAGCAGTTACCCGACAGGGATACCTGGTGGCTACACCTTC
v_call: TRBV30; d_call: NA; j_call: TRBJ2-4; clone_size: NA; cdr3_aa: CAWSESGSLRTIQYF; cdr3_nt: TGTGCCTGGAGTGAATCCGGGAGCCTAAGGACAATTCAGTACTTC
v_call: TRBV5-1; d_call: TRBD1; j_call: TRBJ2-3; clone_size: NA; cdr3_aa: CASSLGQGRTDTQYF; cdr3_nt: TGCGCCAGCAGCCTTGGACAGGGGAGGACAGATACGCAGTATTTT
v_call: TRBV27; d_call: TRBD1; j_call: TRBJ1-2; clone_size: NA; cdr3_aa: CASSLLRDRGSNLYGYTF; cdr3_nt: TGTGCCAGCAGTTTATTAAGGGACAGGGGAAGTAACCTCTATGGCTACACCTTC
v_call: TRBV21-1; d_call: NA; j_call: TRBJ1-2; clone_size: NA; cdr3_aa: CASSRAYREGPINYGYTF; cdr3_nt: TGTGCCAGCAGCAGAGCCTACCGGGAGGGGCCGATTAACTATGGCTACACCTTC
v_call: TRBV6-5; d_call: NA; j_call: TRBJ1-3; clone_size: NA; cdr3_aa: CASSYGFRNTIYF; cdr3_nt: TGTGCCAGCAGTTACGGCTTTAGAAACACCATATATTTT
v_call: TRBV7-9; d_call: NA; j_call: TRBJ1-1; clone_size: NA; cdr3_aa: CASSPLFSGENTEAFF; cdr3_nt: TGTGCCAGCAGCCCCCTGTTCTCGGGGGAGAACACTGAAGCTTTCTTT
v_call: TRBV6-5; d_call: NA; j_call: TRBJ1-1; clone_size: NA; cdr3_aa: CASSNTAQVAFF; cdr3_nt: TGTGCCAGCAGTAATACAGCCCAAGTAGCTTTCTTT
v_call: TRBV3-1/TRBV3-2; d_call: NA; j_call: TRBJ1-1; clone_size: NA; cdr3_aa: CASSQGGVLEAFF; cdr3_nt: TGTGCCAGCAGCCAAGGTGGGGTTCTGGAAGCTTTCTTT
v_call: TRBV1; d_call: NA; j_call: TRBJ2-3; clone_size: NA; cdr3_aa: CTSSQELTSRCTDTQYF; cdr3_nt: TGCACCAGCAGCCAAGAGCTGACTAGCCGATGCACAGATACGCAGTATTTT
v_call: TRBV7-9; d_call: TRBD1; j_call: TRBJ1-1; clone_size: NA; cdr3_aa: CASSLGTGGGTEAFF; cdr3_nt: TGTGCCAGCAGCTTAGGGACAGGCGGGGGGACTGAAGCTTTCTTT
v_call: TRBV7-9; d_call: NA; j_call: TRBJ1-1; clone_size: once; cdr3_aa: CASSPNTGMRNTEAFF; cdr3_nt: TGTGCCAGCAGCCCCAATACAGGGATGAGGAACACTGAAGCTTTCTTT
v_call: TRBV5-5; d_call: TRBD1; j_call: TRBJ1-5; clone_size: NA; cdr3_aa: CASSFMQGATQPQHF; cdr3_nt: TGTGCCAGCAGCTTCATGCAGGGGGCAACTCAGCCCCAGCATTTT
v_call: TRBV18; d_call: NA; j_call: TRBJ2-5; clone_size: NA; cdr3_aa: CASSPFTGKEETQYF; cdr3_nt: TGTGCCAGCTCACCATTTACAGGGAAGGAAGAGACCCAGTACTTC
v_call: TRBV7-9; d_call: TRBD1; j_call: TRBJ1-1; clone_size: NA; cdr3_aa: CASSLSRGGQVRTEAFF; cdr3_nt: TGTGCCAGCAGCTTATCCCGTGGGGGACAGGTGAGGACTGAAGCTTTCTTT
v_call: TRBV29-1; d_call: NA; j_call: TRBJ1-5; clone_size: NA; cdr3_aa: CSVGQGMGQPQHF; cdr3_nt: TGCAGCGTTGGGCAGGGGATGGGTCAGCCCCAGCATTTT
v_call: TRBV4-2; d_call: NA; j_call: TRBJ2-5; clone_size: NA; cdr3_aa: CASSQGADQETQYF; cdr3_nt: TGTGCCAGCAGCCAAGGGGCTGATCAAGAGACCCAGTACTTC
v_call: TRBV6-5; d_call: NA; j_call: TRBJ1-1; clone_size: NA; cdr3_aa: CASSYRSANTEAFF; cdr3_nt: TGTGCCAGCAGTTACCGGTCTGCGAACACTGAAGCTTTCTTT
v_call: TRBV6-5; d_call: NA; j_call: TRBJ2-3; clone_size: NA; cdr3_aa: CASRTPGPDTQYF; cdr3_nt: TGTGCCAGCAGGACCCCAGGCCCAGATACGCAGTATTTT
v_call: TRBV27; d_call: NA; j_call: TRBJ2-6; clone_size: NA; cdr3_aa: CASSLSSGANVLTF; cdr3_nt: TGTGCCAGCAGTTTATCCTCTGGGGCCAACGTCCTGACTTTC
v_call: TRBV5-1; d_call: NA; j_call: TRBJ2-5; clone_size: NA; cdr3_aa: CASSLVASGVGETQYF; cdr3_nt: TGCGCCAGCAGCTTGGTGGCTTCCGGGGTGGGGGAGACCCAGTACTTC
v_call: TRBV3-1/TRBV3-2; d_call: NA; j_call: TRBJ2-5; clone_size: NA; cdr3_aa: CASSQDRGTTQETQYF; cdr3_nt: TGTGCCAGCAGCCAAGATAGGGGGACTACCCAAGAGACCCAGTACTTC
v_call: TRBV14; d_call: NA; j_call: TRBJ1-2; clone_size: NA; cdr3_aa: CASSQDLGGLGYGYTF; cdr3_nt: TGTGCCAGCAGCCAAGATTTGGGGGGGCTGGGCTATGGCTACACCTTC
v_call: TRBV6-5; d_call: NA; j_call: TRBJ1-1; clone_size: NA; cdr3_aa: CASRLGRLNTEAFF; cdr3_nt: TGTGCCAGCAGATTGGGACGCCTGAACACTGAAGCTTTCTTT
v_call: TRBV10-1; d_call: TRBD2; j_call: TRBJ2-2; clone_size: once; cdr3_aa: CASSESSASGNTGELFF; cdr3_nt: TGCGCCAGCAGTGAGTCTTCGGCTAGCGGGAACACCGGGGAGCTGTTTTTT
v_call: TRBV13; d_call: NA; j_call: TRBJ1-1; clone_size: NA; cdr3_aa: CASSLARPNTEAFF; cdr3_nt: TGTGCCAGCAGCTTGGCCAGGCCGAACACTGAAGCTTTCTTT